This T cell receptor (beta chain) was identified during a study of shared clonotypes between healthy human individuals. The overall study: The study used three CD4 naive, three CD4 memory, two CD8 naive and one CD8 memory plate per donor.

Trimming took off 4 bases at V and 5 bases at J, with 17 bases between the two ends. Germline V CDR1 and CDR2: LNHDA, SQIVND (reference sequence). The CDR3 runs 16 residues. Healthy HIV-negative adults with no recent acute infections or vaccinations were recruited as donors. Profiling relied on immunoSEQ multiplex PCR, and the TCRdb table lists in-frame clones only, not all of them. This sample carries 2.3 million or so clones, over 90% of them seen once, and the ten largest clones take about 0.39%. In regard to this clone: The antigen is undetermined.

General study results and limits: Naive CD4 clonotypes were shared across a handful of donors at about 5%. Represented genetic and exposure-history diversity was restricted by having few donors.

The sequence was collected from a man younger than 30 in good health. Some clones in this sample may be carry-over from other donors' samples. The genes are TRBV19 and TRBJ2-2; D unclear. The sequencing input was naive CD4+ T cells from PBMCs. The sample's subset: CD45RA+ positively selected. CDR3 in DNA: TGTGCCAGTAGTACCCTTGAGCTTCGTAATACCGGGGAGCTGTTTTTT. Translated: CASSTLELRNTGELFF.